This TCR beta chain was recorded in a study of cytomegalovirus exposure and HLA in healthy donors. PCR used 60 Vbeta primers and 13 Jbeta primers. The method was immunoSEQ multiplex PCR; TCRdb's version includes in-frame clones alone and lacks a portion of them. The sample yields 84,000 or so clones, around two thirds seen once. Concerning this clone itself: Its antigen is unidentified.

Everyone who donated was a healthy bone marrow donor. When sampled, the donors appeared nominally healthy, though they likely had unrecorded immune exposures. The study, taken as a whole, reports: Differences between HLA loci emerged in a later analysis of TCR association rates, with DRB1 most and HLA-C fewest.

Trimming cost V 4 bases and J 5 bases; bases outside gene matches: 8. The CDR3 length is 14 residues. The germline V gene has CDR1 MNHEY and CDR2 SVGAGI. The sample taken for sequencing was PBMCs. The sequence came from a woman aged 25 to 39 in good health and CMV-seropositive. V gene TRBV6-5 combines with J gene TRBJ2-7, with TRBD1 identical over 7 bases. The CDR3 bases are TGTGCCAGCAGTTGGAGACAGGGTCCCCACGAGCAGTACTTC. This encodes CASSWRQGPHEQYF.